The text below deals with one TCR beta chain. What this receptor recognizes is not known. No much larger clone is present one base from it, and per-base qualities are unavailable. This sample stems from a study of shared clonotypes between healthy human individuals (dated by TCRdb to 2020 to 2022). At the level of the whole study: The cohort comprised a couple of women and a few men aged 18 to 49 years. Between about 0.8 and 9.5 billion PBMCs per donor were obtained by leukapheresis. To estimate repertoire size and how much clonotype sharing occurs between individuals, the study deeply sequenced the blood TCR repertoires of several healthy adults. Libraries were prepared and TCR repertoires were sequenced by different laboratories using diverse techniques, in order to increase sequencing depth and limit assay-specific biases. For each donor, three plates each were used for CD4 naive and CD4 memory, two plates were used for CD8 naive, and one plate was used for CD8 memory.

The donors were healthy, HIV-negative adults who had no recently reported acute infections or vaccinations. Only Caucasian adults living in Nashville, Tennessee, USA were represented among the donors. CD4+ T cells were enriched through magnetic negative selection, after which naive cells were positively selected on CD45RA and the remaining negative fraction served as the memory subset. After blood collection by leukapheresis, PBMCs were isolated using Ficoll-Histopaque density gradient centrifugation and then cryopreserved in the vapor phase of liquid nitrogen. Purity and quantity of every magnetically sorted T cell population were checked by analytical flow cytometry. Genomic DNA was isolated from each sorted fraction and quantified by UV absorbance on a Nanodrop 2000c. The CDR3 sequence holds 8 residues, the cysteine and phenylalanine included. The retained sequence is limited to the CDR3, 24 bases, with the frame set at the first base. V is pared back by 7 bases and J by 9 bases, with 1 base lying between the germline termini. CDR1 and CDR2 were assigned from the germline V gene as MNHNS and SASEGT.

Study-wide conclusions, independent of this receptor: Higher generation probabilities were observed for clonotypes shared by all four sorted-subset donors than for non-shared clonotypes. Based on pairwise subsampling, the degree of clonotype sharing among donors was expected to be affected by sequencing depth. Only blood was sampled, and tissue TCR repertoires likely differ from those in blood. Naive subsets generally had larger estimated clonotype richness than memory subsets. Rarefaction of sorted-subset datasets indicated incomplete sequencing despite the large sequencing depth. Approximately 4.8% of naive CD4, roughly 3.5% of naive CD8, approximately 2% of memory CD4, and 0.4% of memory CD8 clonotypes were shared across a few donors. The genetic and exposure-history diversity represented was limited by the small number of donors.

Using the deep immunoSEQ assay, TCR CDR3 regions were amplified from genomic DNA by multiplex PCR. Extracted genomic DNA from each cell subset was spread evenly across all wells of several immunoSEQ 96-well plates, with each plate serving as a replicate. For sorted subsets, about 210 ng of genomic DNA, equivalent to 25,000 to 35,000 T cell genomes, went into each replicate PCR. Purified libraries were quantified with a Qubit 3.0 fluorometer, sized on a Bioanalyzer 2100, and re-quantified with the KAPA Library Quantification kit. Each immunoSEQ 96-well plate was sequenced on its own single-read 150-cycle Illumina NextSeq 550 flow cell. Concerning the study's data processing: Because the immunoSEQ output included only junctional sequences and no quality scores, the filtering could not be the same as the filtering used for full-length reads. Sequences were annotated with PyIR, a Python wrapper for IgBLAST v1.9, and V/J genes and CDR3 were assigned using IMGT germline references. Any read was removed if the V/J assignment was weak (E-value above 1e-6), the CDR3 was missing, or the read contained stop codons, out-of-frame junctions, or ambiguous translated residues. V3J clonotypes were defined by identical inferred V gene, J gene, and CDR3 amino acid sequence. To compute the percentage overlap between repertoires, the number of shared unique clonotypes was divided by the size of the smaller repertoire. RTK rarefaction, the Chao1 estimator, and Recon v2.1 estimates of unobserved clonotypes were used to assess repertoire richness. OLGA was used to compute generation probabilities for all TCRbeta clonotypes that the gDNA method yielded from a few donors. Held by TCRdb, this immuneACCESS table contains in-frame sequences only and omits some clones. Under half of the omission traces to an unresolved V gene where checked; the cause of the rest is unknown. V, J and clone size are taken as reported in that table, and D and trimming were inferred from the DNA itself. For this sample the table gives 2,100,000 or so clones, of which 90% to 97% were detected only once. Clones ranked in the top ten supply around 0.13% of the sample.

The material sequenced was naive CD4+ T cells sorted from blood. The sample's cell subset or site label, in plain terms: CD45RA+ positively selected. The sequence is built from TRBV6-1 and TRBJ2-1; no D gene is confidently identified. This receptor was taken from a man younger than 35 in good health. The CDR3 has the sequence CASIEQFF. The nucleotide sequence reads as follows: TGTGCCAGCATTGAGCAGTTCTTC.